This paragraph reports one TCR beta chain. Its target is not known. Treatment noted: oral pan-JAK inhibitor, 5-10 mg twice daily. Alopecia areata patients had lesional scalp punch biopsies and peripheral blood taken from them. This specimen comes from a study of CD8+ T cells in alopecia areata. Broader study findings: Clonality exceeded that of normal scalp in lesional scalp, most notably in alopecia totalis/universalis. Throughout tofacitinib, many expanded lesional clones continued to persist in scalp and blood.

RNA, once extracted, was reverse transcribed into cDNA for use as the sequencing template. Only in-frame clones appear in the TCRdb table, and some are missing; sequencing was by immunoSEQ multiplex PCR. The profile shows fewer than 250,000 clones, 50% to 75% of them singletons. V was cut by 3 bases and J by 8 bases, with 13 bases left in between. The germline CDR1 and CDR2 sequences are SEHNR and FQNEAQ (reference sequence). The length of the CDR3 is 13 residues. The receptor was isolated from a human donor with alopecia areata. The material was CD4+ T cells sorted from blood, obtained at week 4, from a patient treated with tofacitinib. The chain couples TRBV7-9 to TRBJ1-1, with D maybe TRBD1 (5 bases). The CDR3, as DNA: TGTGCCAGCAGCTTTAATGGGGGAATGGAAGCTTTCTTT. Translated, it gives CASSFNGGMEAFF.